The 31 T cell receptor beta chains in this list originate from one sample, sequenced in a study of CD8+CD57+ T cells in acquired aplastic anemia listed by TCRdb under 2018. Patients chosen for sequencing had shown expansion of CD8+CD57+ cells by flow cytometry. The sequencer was an Illumina HiSeq 2000. Profiling of TCR beta VDJ combinations and CDR3 sequences used genomic DNA as the template. Clones were called with MiXCR by TCRdb after fastp trimmed the public reads at Q25, and only in-frame beta chains were retained. Under each unique CDR3 protein, matching rows form one entry showing the most common genes and DNA. The table for this sample lists roughly 150,000 distinct CDR3 sequences; over 40% of them were counted only once. Of the sample, 3.2% falls within the top ten clones. Sequencing was carried out using sorted CD4+, CD8+, or CD8+CD57+ T cells (not recorded which) from PBMCs. These TCRs come from a human donor with aplastic anemia.

This clonotype was counted only a few times. The rearrangement joins TRBV6-5 to TRBJ2-3, with 13 bases lining up with TRBD2. Looked up from germline, CDR1 is MNHEY and CDR2 is SVGAGI. Trimming took 4 bases from V and 2 from J; bases not matched to a gene: 3. CDR3 length equals 16 residues. CDR3 loop: CASSWGTSGATDTQYF. The CDR3 DNA sequence: TGTGCCAGCAGTTGGGGGACTAGCGGGGCCACAGATACGCAGTATTTT.

This clonotype was found many times. The rearrangement uses TRBV6-5 and TRBJ1-2, with D possibly being TRBD1 (5 bases). The CDR3 has 16 residues. V was pared by 0 bases and J by 0 bases, with 11 bases between. Germline CDR1 and CDR2: MNHEY and SVGAGI. CDR3 protein: CASSYSRTSPNYGYTF. Here the CDR3 DNA reads TGTGCCAGCAGTTACTCCCGGACATCTCCTAACTATGGCTACACCTTC.

This clonotype appeared many times. The rearrangement joins TRBV5-1 to TRBJ2-2; D may match TRBD1 or TRBD2 (5 bases each). Trimming stripped 3 bases from V and 6 bases from J, with 18 bases between. CDR3 length: 16 amino acids. CDR1 and CDR2 (germline): SGHRS, YFSETQ. The CDR3 region has the DNA TGCGCCAGCAGCTCCGGGACCCAGGGTAGCGCCGGGGAGCTGTTTTTT. It encodes CASSSGTQGSAGELFF.

A remark on this clonotype: A read error may be the cause here, since a much bigger clone is one base away. This sequence joins TRBV6-5 and TRBJ2-5; 10 bases line up with TRBD2. CDR1 is MNHEY and CDR2 is SVGAGI in the germline V gene. The CDR3 is made up of 17 amino acids. The CDR3 protein is CASSYSRTSGGQETPYF. In nucleotides, the CDR3 is TGTGCCAGCAGTTACTCGCGGACTAGCGGAGGCCAAGAGACCCCGTACTTC.

This clonotype appeared once. The chain couples TRBV2 to TRBJ2-3; weak D call: TRBD2 (6 bases). V was trimmed by 6 bases and J by 5 bases, leaving 12 bases between them. From germline, CDR1 is SNHLY and CDR2 FYNNEI. CDR3 length: 13 residues. DNA for the CDR3: TGTGCCAGCAGGCGGGGACGGGAAGATACGCAGTATTTT. Protein: CASRRGREDTQYF. Complete variable domain (other parts from reference TRBV2 and TRBJ2-3): EPEVTQTPSHQVTQMGQEVILRCVPISNHLYFYWYRQILGQKVEFLVSFYNNEISEKSEIFDDQFSVERPDGSNFTLKIRSTKLEDSAMYFCASRRGREDTQYFGPGTRLTVL.

This clonotype was counted ten times or more. The chain carries TRBV6-2 or TRBV6-3 and TRBJ2-1, with TRBD2 identical over 13 bases. The length of the CDR3 is 14 residues. Germline CDR1 MNHEY, CDR2 SVGEGT. After removal of 7 bases from V and 4 bases from J, the junction contained 1 base not matched to a gene. The CDR3, as DNA: TGTGCCAGCAAGGGACTAGCGGGGTACAATGAGCAGTTCTTC. Its protein is CASKGLAGYNEQFF.

The rearrangement links TRBV10-3 to TRBJ1-2; TRBD1 aligns across 11 bases. The CDR3 is 17 residues long. Germline lookup yields CDR1 ENHRY and CDR2 SYGVKD. J gave up 5 bases and V 6 bases, and 14 bases lay outside the gene matches. The CDR3 sequence is CAISDKTTGQGVYGYTF. CDR3 nucleotide sequence: TGTGCCATCAGCGACAAAACCACGGGACAGGGGGTTTATGGCTACACCTTC.

Only a few counts were recorded for this clonotype. CDR3 in amino acids: CASSVHKETQYF. The CDR3 coding sequence is TGTGCCAGCAGTGTCCATAAAGAGACCCAGTACTTC. V usage is TRBV2 and J usage is TRBJ2-5; D is uncertain. In germline, CDR1 is SNHLY, CDR2 FYNNEI. V lost 4 bases, J lost 3 bases, and 6 bases lay in between. This CDR3 spans 12 amino acids.

This chain's CDR3 is CSVEGPLGGSEQFF. In DNA form, the CDR3 reads TGCAGCGTTGAAGGTCCACTGGGGGGCAGTGAGCAGTTCTTC. The chain combines TRBV29-1 with TRBJ2-1; tentatively, D is TRBD1 or TRBD2 (6 bases each). CDR1 and CDR2 (germline): SQVTM, ANQGSEA. The V gene lost 1 base and the J gene lost 9 bases, with 16 bases spanning the gap. The CDR3 totals 14 residues.

In its sample, this clonotype was seen many times. The chain recombines TRBV14 with TRBJ2-1; 11 bases map to TRBD2. In germline, CDR1 is SGHDN, CDR2 FVKESK. The V gene end was trimmed by 6 bases and the J gene end by 8 bases; junction bases not matched to a gene: 9. This CDR3 contains 15 residues. The CDR3 is CASRKTSGSTHEQFF. CDR3 coding DNA: TGTGCCAGCAGAAAAACTAGCGGGAGCACCCATGAGCAGTTCTTC. The full variable domain, completed using reference TRBV14 and TRBJ2-1, is EAGVTQFPSHSVIEKGQTVTLRCDPISGHDNLYWYRRVMGKEIKFLLHFVKESKQDESGMPNNRFLAERTGGTYSTLKVQPAELEDSGVYFCASRKTSGSTHEQFFGPGTRLTVL.

This clonotype was observed many times. The genes are TRBV29-1 and TRBJ1-2, with 10 bases matching TRBD1. CDR1 is SQVTM and CDR2 is ANQGSEA in the germline V gene. Trimming took 6 bases from V and 3 from J; bases not matched to a gene: 7. The CDR3 spans 14 residues. CDR3 sequence: CSVDRQGAHYGYTF. The CDR3 DNA reads TGCAGCGTCGACCGACAGGGGGCCCACTATGGCTACACCTTC. Variable domain in full (rest from reference TRBV29-1 and TRBJ1-2): SAVISQKPSRDICQRGTSLTIQCQVDSQVTMMFWYRQQPGQSLTLIATANQGSEATYESGFVIDKFPISRPNLTFSTLTVSNMSPEDSSIYLCSVDRQGAHYGYTFGSGTRLTVV.

This clonotype came up once. This sequence joins TRBV2 and TRBJ1-3; 8 nucleotides align to TRBD1. Trimming removed 6 bases from V and 4 bases from J; junction bases left unmatched: 5. CDR3 length: 14 amino acids. Germline CDR1 reads SNHLY; CDR2 reads FYNNEI. CDR3 DNA: TGTGCCAGCAGCGACAGGGGCTCCGGAAACACCATATATTTT. Its protein product is CASSDRGSGNTIYF.

This clonotype was recorded many times. The genes are TRBV6-1 and TRBJ2-7, with 12 positions matching TRBD2. J lost 7 bases, V lost 4 bases, and 5 bases had no gene match. The CDR3 covers 14 residues. Germline V lookup: CDR1 MNHNS, CDR2 SASEGT. CDR3 amino acids: CASSGLAGVGEQYV. Written as DNA, the CDR3 is TGTGCCAGCAGTGGACTAGCGGGAGTTGGTGAGCAGTACGTC.

This clonotype was counted many times. J is TRBJ2-7 and V is TRBV5-8; D remains ambiguous. Germline V gene sequence: CDR1 SGHTS, CDR2 YDEGEE. Trimming shortened V by 0 bases and J by 3 bases, and 13 bases separated the two germline ends. The CDR3 length is 15 residues. The CDR3 sequence is CASSLEPDTIYEQYF. CDR3 DNA sequence: TGTGCCAGCAGCTTGGAACCAGACACCATCTACGAGCAGTACTTC.

The genes are TRBV9 and TRBJ2-5; tentatively, D is TRBD1 (5 bases). The germline V and J ends were trimmed by 4 bases and 2 bases, with 15 bases remaining between them. CDR3 size: 15 residues. Germline CDR1 and CDR2: SGDLS and YYNGEE. The CDR3 is CASSPHGAAQETQYF. The CDR3 DNA follows: TGTGCCAGCAGCCCTCATGGGGCAGCACAAGAGACCCAGTACTTC.

This clonotype was recorded a few times. The chain has TRBV25-1 and TRBJ2-1, with 8 bases matching TRBD1. The V gene end was trimmed by 4 bases and the J gene end by 5 bases; junction bases not matched to a gene: 4. CDR1 is MGHDK and CDR2 is SYGVNS in the germline V gene. The CDR3 contains 14 residues. The CDR3 DNA is TGTGCCAGCAGTGTGACAGGGGTGAACAATGAGCAGTTCTTC. This gives the protein CASSVTGVNNEQFF.

This clonotype was counted ten times or more. V usage is TRBV11-2 and J usage is TRBJ1-1; D ambiguous. The CDR3 is made up of 13 amino acids. V dropped 0 bases and J dropped 6 bases, with 8 bases sitting between them. The V gene's germline CDR1 is SGHAT and CDR2 FQNNGV. The CDR3 loop is CASSLDLWAEAFF. CDR3 nucleotide sequence: TGTGCCAGCAGCTTAGACTTATGGGCTGAAGCTTTCTTT.

Note on this clonotype: This could be a read error, since a much larger clone is one nucleotide away. V usage is TRBV10-3 and J usage is TRBJ1-2; D gene ambiguous. Germline CDR1 is ENHRY and CDR2 is SYGVKD. This CDR3 region has 14 residues. CDR3: CASSEYHSYHGYTF. DNA for the CDR3: TGTGCCAGCAGTGAATATCACAGCTACCATGGCTACACCTTC.

This clonotype was observed many times. The rearrangement uses TRBV9 and TRBJ2-1; 9 nucleotides align to TRBD2. The CDR3 runs to 15 residues. CDR1 is SGDLS and CDR2 is YYNGEE in the germline V gene. V trimming: 4 bases; J trimming: 0 bases; junction bases outside the gene matches: 2. CDR3 sequence reads: CASSLAGASYNEQFF. The CDR3 region has the DNA TGTGCCAGCAGCTTAGCGGGGGCCTCCTACAATGAGCAGTTCTTC.

On this clonotype: One junction end disagrees with the germline gene, perhaps due to a read error. V gene TRBV14 combines with J gene TRBJ2-2; 10 positions agree with TRBD2. The CDR3 consists of 18 residues. CDR1 SGHDN and CDR2 FVKESK come from the germline V gene. The CDR3 protein is CASSQDGRLAGEHRGAVF. The CDR3 nucleotides are TGTGCCAGCAGCCAAGATGGGAGGCTAGCGGGGGAGCACCGGGGAGCTGTTTTT. The variable domain in full, completed from reference TRBV14 and TRBJ2-2, reads EAGVTQFPSHSVIEKGQTVTLRCDPISGHDNLYWYRRVMGKEIKFLLHFVKESKQDESGMPNNRFLAERTGGTYSTLKVQPAELEDSGVYFCASSQDGRLAGEHRGAVFGEGSRLTVL.

Of note for this clonotype: The junction differs from germline at one of its ends, possibly a read error. V is TRBV25-1 and J is TRBJ2-7, with a weak D call TRBD1 (5 bases). The CDR3 runs 13 residues. CDR1 is MGHDK and CDR2 is SYGVNS in the germline V gene. This CDR3 is CVSSDQGYYEQYF. CDR3 sequence (DNA): TGTGTCAGCAGTGACCAGGGCTACTACGAGCAGTACTTC.

The chain recombines TRBV20-1 with TRBJ1-2; D perhaps matches TRBD1 (5 bases). Trimming cost V 1 base and J 2 bases, with 14 bases left between them. The CDR3 is made up of 15 amino acids. Germline-derived CDR1 and CDR2 are DFQATT and SNEGSKA (reference sequence). CDR3 residues: CSARAMNRGNYGYTF. The CDR3 coding sequence is TGCAGTGCTAGAGCCATGAATCGGGGGAACTATGGCTACACCTTC.

Concerning this clonotype itself: A read error may explain this, as a much larger clone is one base away. The gene calls are TRBV9 and TRBJ2-7, with 10 nucleotides matching TRBD1. V lost 4 bases to trimming and J lost 3 bases; unmatched junction nucleotides: 4. CDR3 size: 14 residues. The germline V gene has CDR1 SGDLS and CDR2 YYNGEE. Written as DNA, the CDR3 is TGTGCCAGCAGCAACGGACAGGGGGGCTACGAGCAGTACTTC. It codes for CASSNGQGGYEQYF.

This clonotype was seen only a few times. V usage is TRBV10-3 and J usage is TRBJ2-7; TRBD2 agrees at 12 bases. V was pared by 6 bases and J by 5 bases, with 5 bases of the junction left unmatched. The CDR3 has 14 residues. CDR1 and CDR2 from the germline V gene are ENHRY and SYGVKD. The CDR3 DNA sequence: TGTGCCATCAGAAGACTAGCGGGAGTGGACGAGCAGTACTTC. Protein sequence: CAIRRLAGVDEQYF.

The gene calls are TRBV10-1 and TRBJ2-7; D unclear. Trimming cost V 4 bases and J 5 bases, with 12 bases left between them. Germline V gene sequence: CDR1 WNHNN, CDR2 SYGVQD (reference sequence). The CDR3 is 13 amino acids. CDR3 residues: CASSVGSLDEQYF. The CDR3 region has the DNA TGCGCCAGCAGTGTGGGTAGTTTAGACGAGCAGTACTTC.

At least ten counts were recorded for this clonotype. This chain links TRBV20-1 with TRBJ2-1; D is uncertain. Germline V gene sequence: CDR1 DFQATT, CDR2 SNEGSKA (reference sequence). V was clipped by 3 bases and J by 7 bases, with 10 bases between them. The CDR3 has 12 amino acids. As DNA, the CDR3 is TGCAGTGCTAGTACAGAATTGAATGAGCAGTTCTTC. Its translation is CSASTELNEQFF.

This clonotype was detected ten times or more. The chain uses TRBV7-2 and TRBJ1-3; 11 bases are a match to TRBD1. The CDR3 runs to 15 residues. J lost 3 bases, V lost 5 bases, and 3 bases had no gene match. Germline V lookup: CDR1 SGHTA, CDR2 FQGNSA. The CDR3 is CASSGQGAGGNTIYF. Written as DNA, the CDR3 is TGTGCCAGCAGCGGACAGGGGGCTGGTGGAAACACCATATATTTT. The full variable domain, completed using reference TRBV7-2 and TRBJ1-3, is GAGVSQSPSNKVTEKGKDVELRCDPISGHTALYWYRQSLGQGLEFLIYFQGNSAPDKSGLPSDRFSAERTGGSVSTLTIQRTQQEDSAVYLCASSGQGAGGNTIYFGEGSWLTVV.

This clonotype was recorded at least ten times. The chain carries TRBV29-1 and TRBJ2-2; D not certain. From germline, CDR1 is SQVTM and CDR2 ANQGSEA. V was clipped by 4 bases and J by 6 bases, with 9 bases between them. The CDR3 is 12 amino acids. The CDR3 region is CSVAGRPGELFF. CDR3 nucleotide sequence: TGCAGCGTTGCGGGCCGGCCCGGGGAGCTGTTTTTT.

This chain connects TRBV19 to TRBJ1-1; D remains unclear. The CDR3 has 13 residues. Trimming took 3 bases from V and 1 from J, leaving 6 bases between them. Germline CDR1 reads LNHDA; CDR2 reads SQIVND (reference sequence). Written as DNA, the CDR3 is TGTGCCAGTAGTATGGGCGAGAACACTGAAGCTTTCTTT. It translates to CASSMGENTEAFF.

This clonotype was seen many times. The chain links TRBV12-3 or TRBV12-4 to TRBJ1-1; TRBD1 matches at 7 bases. V shed 5 bases and J 5 bases; nucleotides not matched to a gene: 5. This CDR3 has 13 amino acids. This CDR3 is CASSRQGGTEAFF. Here the CDR3 DNA reads TGTGCCAGCAGTAGACAGGGAGGGACTGAAGCTTTCTTT.

This chain connects TRBV6-2 or TRBV6-3 to TRBJ2-1; 7 nucleotides agree with TRBD2. The CDR3 is made up of 15 amino acids. J was trimmed by 4 bases and V by 0 bases; bases with no gene match: 3. Germline values: CDR1 MNHEY, CDR2 SVGEGT. The CDR3 DNA sequence: TGTGCCAGCAGTTACTCGATGGGGGGGTACAATGAGCAGTTCTTC. It specifies CASSYSMGGYNEQFF.